These 5 T cell receptor beta chains were sequenced from one sample in a study of blood T cell repertoires in COVID-19. The assay was immunoSEQ multiplex PCR, and TCRdb's table has in-frame clones only and misses some. The sample has about 300,000 clones, approximately 90% seen once. Specimen: peripheral blood. The receptor source for this set is a man aged 40-55 years with acute or convalescent COVID-19.

The gene calls are TRBV5-3 and TRBJ2-7; 8 bases match TRBD1. TRBV5-3 falls under the ORF class, with uncertain function. The CDR3 is 18 amino acids. The trim removed 4 bases at V and 3 bases at J, leaving 18 bases unmatched. The CDR3, as DNA: TGTGCCAGAAGCCAAGGACAGGGCATAATAGGGGATTTCTACGAGCAGTACTTC. This gives the protein CARSQGQGIIGDFYEQYF.

The chain uses TRBV11-2 and TRBJ1-6, with 7 bases fitting TRBD1. The CDR3 runs 16 residues. Looked up from germline, CDR1 is SGHAT and CDR2 is FQNNGV. The trim removed 0 bases at V and 9 bases at J, leaving 8 bases unmatched. The CDR3 here is CASSLDLVGGGSPLHF. CDR3 nucleotides: TGTGCCAGCAGCTTAGATCTGGTAGGGGGCGGTTCACCCCTCCACTTT.

CDR3 nucleotide sequence: TGTGCCAGCAGCTTACTGGGGACATCGAACACTGAAGCTTTCTTT. Protein product: CASSLLGTSNTEAFF. The J gene is TRBJ1-1, the V gene TRBV7-2; perhaps TRBD1 as D (6 bases). CDR1 and CDR2 (germline): SGHTA, FQGNSA. V was pared by 2 bases and J by 1 base, with 11 bases between. The CDR3 has 15 amino acids.

The CDR3 sequence is CASSAPGVVSGYNSPLHF. CDR3 bases: TGTGCCAGCAGCGCCCCGGGAGTCGTCTCGGGTTATAATTCACCCCTCCACTTT. The chain links TRBV2 to TRBJ1-6; no clear D. Trimming cost V 6 bases and J 4 bases, with 22 bases left between them. Germline V lookup: CDR1 SNHLY, CDR2 FYNNEI. The CDR3 extends over 18 amino acids.

This clone showed up just a few times. V is TRBV6-5 and J is TRBJ1-2; a weak D match, TRBD1 (6 bases). Germline CDR1 reads MNHEY; CDR2 reads SVGAGI. The germline V and J ends were trimmed by 5 bases and 8 bases, with 18 bases remaining between them. CDR3 length: 14 amino acids. This CDR3 is CASSPSRGIGGYTF. DNA of the CDR3: TGTGCCAGCAGTCCCAGCAGGGGAATAGGGGGCTACACCTTC.